This entry features one T cell receptor (beta chain) sequence. The CDR3 is 13 residues long. The junction had 1 base not matched to a gene; V was cut back by 6 bases and J by 0 bases. CDR1 is SGDLS and CDR2 is YYNGEE in the germline V gene. This record comes from a study of blood T cell repertoires in COVID-19. The overall study: Spain, Italy and the United States supplied samples that represented acute and convalescent COVID-19. The cDNA or gDNA used as material had been derived from T cells, B-cell-depleted T cells, or PBMCs.

Under the authors' procedure: Amplifying reference gene primers gave estimates of nucleated cell counts. This table comes from immunoSEQ multiplex PCR, and its TCRdb copy is limited to in-frame clones, with some not included. The V and J calls and clone size are taken from that table; D and trimming were inferred from the DNA. The data contain some 35,000 clones, 78% of them singletons. The chain carries TRBV9 and TRBJ1-1, with TRBD1 identical over 8 bases. The material sequenced was peripheral blood. The receptor comes from a man in his 70s with acute or convalescent COVID-19. CDR3 residues: CASNRGMNTEAFF. The CDR3 coding sequence is TGTGCCAGCAACAGGGGGATGAACACTGAAGCTTTCTTT.